The present TCR beta chain was sequenced within a study of regulatory T cells in long-lasting Graves disease. The TCR beta library used iRepertoire HTBI primers with Arm-PCR amplification of CDR3. TCRdb analysed the multiplex PCR reads with MiXCR anew, one entry per CDR3 protein. The sample carries just over 600,000 distinct CDR3 sequences, roughly 15% recorded once. The CDR3 has 18 residues. Germline CDR1 MGHRA, CDR2 YSYEKL. V was trimmed by 1 base and J by 5 bases, leaving 23 bases between them. The sample's time point: newly diagnosed GD, antithyroid drugs for less than 3 months. With RNA extracted from PBMCs as input, the TCR library was made. The sample holds a few counts of this clonotype. The same data also contributed to another study, on T cells in Graves' hyperthyroidism and ophthalmopathy.

This receptor was taken from a young woman with Graves disease. The J gene is TRBJ2-5, the V gene TRBV4-1; D may be TRBD1 or TRBD2 (5 bases each). This sample comprised peripheral blood mononuclear cells (PBMCs), obtained at new diagnosis, from a patient treated with antithyroid drugs. CDR3 residues: CASSQGDRTTRDVETQYF. The CDR3 region has the DNA TGCGCCAGCAGCCAAGGGGACCGTACTACGAGGGATGTGGAGACCCAGTACTTC.